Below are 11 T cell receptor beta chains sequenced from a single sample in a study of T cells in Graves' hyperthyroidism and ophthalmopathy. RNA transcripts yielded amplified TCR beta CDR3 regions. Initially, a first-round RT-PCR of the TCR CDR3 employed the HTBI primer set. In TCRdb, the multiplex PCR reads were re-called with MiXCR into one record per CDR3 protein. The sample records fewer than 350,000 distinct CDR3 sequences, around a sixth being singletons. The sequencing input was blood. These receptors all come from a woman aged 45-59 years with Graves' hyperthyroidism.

Here the CDR3 reads CASSLWGGPEAFF. CDR3 DNA: TGTGCCAGCAGCTTGTGGGGGGGGCCTGAAGCTTTCTTT. This sequence joins TRBV5-4 and TRBJ1-1; TRBD1 is a possible D gene (6 bases). From germline, CDR1 is SGHNT and CDR2 YYREEE (reference sequence). Trimming stripped 1 base from V and 6 bases from J, with 10 bases between. The CDR3 loop spans 13 amino acids.

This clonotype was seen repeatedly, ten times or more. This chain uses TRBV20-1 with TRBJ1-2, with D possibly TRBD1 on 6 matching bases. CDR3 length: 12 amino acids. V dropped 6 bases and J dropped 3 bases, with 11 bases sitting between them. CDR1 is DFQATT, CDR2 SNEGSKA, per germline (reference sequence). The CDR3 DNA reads TGCAGTGCCTTAGGGGGGGACTATGGCTACACCTTC. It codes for CSALGGDYGYTF.

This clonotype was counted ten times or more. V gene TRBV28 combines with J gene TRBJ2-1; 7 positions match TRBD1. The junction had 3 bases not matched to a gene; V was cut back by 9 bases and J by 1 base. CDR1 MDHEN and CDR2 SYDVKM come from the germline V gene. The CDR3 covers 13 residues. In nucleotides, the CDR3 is TGTGCCAGTACGACAGGGTCCTACAATGAGCAGTTCTTC. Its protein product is CASTTGSYNEQFF.

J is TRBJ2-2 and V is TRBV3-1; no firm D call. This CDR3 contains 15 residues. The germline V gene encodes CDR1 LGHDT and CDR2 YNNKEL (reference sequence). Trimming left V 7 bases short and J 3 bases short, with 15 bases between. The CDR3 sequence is CASTTGPSDTGELFF. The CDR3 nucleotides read TGTGCCAGCACCACCGGGCCGTCGGACACCGGGGAGCTGTTTTTT.

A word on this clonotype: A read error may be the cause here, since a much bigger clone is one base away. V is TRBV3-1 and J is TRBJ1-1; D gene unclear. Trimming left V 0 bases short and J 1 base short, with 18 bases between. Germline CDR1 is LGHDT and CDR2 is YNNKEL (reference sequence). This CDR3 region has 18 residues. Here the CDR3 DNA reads TGTGCCAGCAGCCAAGATTCGGGGTTTGGACGGAAGAACACTGAAGCTTTCTTT. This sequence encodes CASSQDSGFGRKNTEAFF.

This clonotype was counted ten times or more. This CDR3 reads CASSIGLRTGNEQFF. DNA for the CDR3: TGTGCCAGTAGTATAGGGCTCCGTACGGGCAATGAGCAGTTCTTC. V and J are TRBV19 and TRBJ2-1, with unresolved D. Germline V gene lookup returns CDR1 LNHDA and CDR2 SQIVND (reference sequence). V was pared by 1 base and J by 6 bases, with 13 bases between. This CDR3 region has 15 residues.

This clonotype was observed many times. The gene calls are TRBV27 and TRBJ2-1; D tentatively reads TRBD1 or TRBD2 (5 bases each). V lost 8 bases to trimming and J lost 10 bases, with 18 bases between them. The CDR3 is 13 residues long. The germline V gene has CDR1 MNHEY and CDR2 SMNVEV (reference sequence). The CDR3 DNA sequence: TGTGCCAGCGCCTTAGGGACCGTAGCGGAGCAGTTCTTC. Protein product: CASALGTVAEQFF.

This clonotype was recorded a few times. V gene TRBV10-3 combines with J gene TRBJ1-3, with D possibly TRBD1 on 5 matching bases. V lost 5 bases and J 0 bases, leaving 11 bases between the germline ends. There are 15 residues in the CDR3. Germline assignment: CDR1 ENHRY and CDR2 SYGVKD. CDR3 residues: CAISPQGNSGNTIYF. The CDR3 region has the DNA TGTGCCATCAGTCCTCAGGGTAACTCTGGAAACACCATATATTTT.

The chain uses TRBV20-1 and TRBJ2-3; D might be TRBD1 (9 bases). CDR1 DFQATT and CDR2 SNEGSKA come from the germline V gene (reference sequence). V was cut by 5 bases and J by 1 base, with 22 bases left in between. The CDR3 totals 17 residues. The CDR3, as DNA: TGCAGTGCTGCCGGGGGGGGACAGGGTGGGGGCACAGATACGCAGTATTTT. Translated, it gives CSAAGGGQGGGTDTQYF.

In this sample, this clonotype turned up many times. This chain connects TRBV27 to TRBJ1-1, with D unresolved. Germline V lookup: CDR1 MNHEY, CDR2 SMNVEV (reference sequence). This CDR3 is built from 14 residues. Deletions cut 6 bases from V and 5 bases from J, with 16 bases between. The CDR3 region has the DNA TGTGCCAGCAGCTTCTCCGCCGACGGGACTGAAGCTTTCTTT. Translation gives CASSFSADGTEAFF.

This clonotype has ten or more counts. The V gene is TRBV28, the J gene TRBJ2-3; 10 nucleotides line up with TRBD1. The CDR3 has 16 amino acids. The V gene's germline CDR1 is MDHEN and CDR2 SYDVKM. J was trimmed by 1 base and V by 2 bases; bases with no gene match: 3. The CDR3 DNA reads TGTGCCAGCAGTTTACGACAGGGGGCCGGCACAGATACGCAGTATTTT. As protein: CASSLRQGAGTDTQYF.